The 14 T cell receptor beta chains reported below all come from one sample, sequenced in a study of shared clonotypes between healthy human individuals. TCRdb keeps only in-frame clones here, not all; method: immunoSEQ multiplex PCR. The table records roughly 810,000 clones, 90% to 97% of them present only once. CD45RO-negative CD8 cells positively selected for CCR7 made up the naive population, which excluded terminally differentiated effector memory CD45RA+ cells. Source material: naive CD8+ T cells sorted from blood. These TCRs come from a man aged 25 to 45 in good health.

V usage is TRBV6-5 and J usage is TRBJ2-7; perhaps TRBD1 as D (5 bases). V was trimmed by 10 bases and J by 4 bases, leaving 11 bases between them. The V gene's germline CDR1 is MNHEY and CDR2 SVGAGI. The CDR3 runs to 11 residues. CDR3 residues: CATRQGYEQYF. The CDR3 bases are TGTGCCACCCGCCAGGGATACGAGCAGTACTTC.

V usage is TRBV11-2 and J usage is TRBJ2-1, with a possible D match to TRBD1 (7 bases). Trimming took 5 bases from V and 1 from J, leaving 18 bases between them. CDR1 is SGHAT, CDR2 FQNNGV, per germline. The CDR3 runs 17 residues. Here the CDR3 DNA reads TGTGCCAGCAGCATGGGACAGTTCGGGAGTTCCTACAATGAGCAGTTCTTC. Its protein is CASSMGQFGSSYNEQFF. The full variable domain, with the rest looked up from reference TRBV11-2 and TRBJ2-1, is EAGVAQSPRYKIIEKRQSVAFWCNPISGHATLYWYQQILGQGPKLLIQFQNNGVVDDSQLPKDRFSAERLKGVDSTLKIQPAKLEDSAVYLCASSMGQFGSSYNEQFFGPGTRLTVL.

The chain carries TRBV6-1 and TRBJ2-5; a weak D match, TRBD1 (6 bases). This CDR3 is built from 15 residues. Trimming stripped 5 bases from V and 2 bases from J, with 15 bases between. CDR1 MNHNS and CDR2 SASEGT come from the germline V gene. The CDR3: CASSRTVRYQETQYF. CDR3 DNA: TGTGCCAGCAGTCGGACAGTTAGATATCAAGAGACCCAGTACTTC.

The chain uses TRBV2 and TRBJ1-1; D might be TRBD1 (6 bases). CDR1 is SNHLY and CDR2 is FYNNEI in the germline V gene. Trimming took 5 bases from V and 2 from J, leaving 9 bases between them. CDR3 length: 13 amino acids. In DNA form, the CDR3 reads TGTGCCAGCAGTCGGACAGAAAACACTGAAGCTTTCTTT. Translating it yields CASSRTENTEAFF.

The chain uses TRBV5-6 and TRBJ2-7, with 7 bases matching TRBD2. The CDR3 extends over 13 amino acids. From germline, CDR1 is SGHDT and CDR2 YYEEEE. V shed 4 bases and J 5 bases; nucleotides not matched to a gene: 6. CDR3 sequence (DNA): TGTGCCAGCAGCGTGGTAGCGGGTGACGAGCAGTACTTC. Its protein is CASSVVAGDEQYF.

This rearrangement joins TRBV4-1 to TRBJ2-7; 9 bases fit TRBD1. After removal of 4 bases from V and 6 bases from J, the junction contained 10 bases not matched to a gene. Germline V CDR1 and CDR2: MGHRA, YSYEKL. The CDR3 has 15 residues. Written as DNA, the CDR3 is TGCGCCAGCAGCCCTTCCGGGACAGGGTGGCGCGAGCAGTACTTC. Protein sequence: CASSPSGTGWREQYF.

Of note for this clone: In the same sample, other DNA sequences code for this CDR3. The chain uses TRBV5-1 and TRBJ2-7; D ambiguous. The CDR3 spans 13 residues. The V end lost 0 bases, the J end lost 1 base, and 5 bases lay between the germline ends. Germline V gives CDR1 SGHRS, CDR2 YFSETQ. CDR3 loop: CASSLARSYEQYF. In nucleotides, the CDR3 is TGCGCCAGCAGCTTGGCCAGGTCCTACGAGCAGTACTTC.

The chain employs TRBV9 and TRBJ1-3; D may be TRBD1 (5 bases). The V end lost 0 bases, the J end lost 3 bases, and 10 bases lay between the germline ends. CDR3 length: 15 amino acids. Germline values: CDR1 SGDLS, CDR2 YYNGEE. The CDR3 DNA reads TGTGCCAGCAGCGTAGTGGGGACCGTTGGAAACACCATATATTTT. Translating gives CASSVVGTVGNTIYF.

This sequence joins TRBV11-2 and TRBJ1-4; possibly TRBD1 for D (5 bases). Trimming removed 8 bases from V and 2 bases from J, with 9 bases in between. This CDR3 region has 13 residues. Germline assignment: CDR1 SGHAT and CDR2 FQNNGV. The CDR3 DNA reads TGTGCCAGCCGGACAACTACTAATGAAAAACTGTTTTTT. Translating gives CASRTTTNEKLFF.

CDR3: CASSGGQIYEQYF. The CDR3 DNA follows: TGTGCCAGCAGCGGAGGACAGATTTACGAGCAGTACTTC. The chain joins TRBV7-6 to TRBJ2-7, with D perhaps matching TRBD1 (6 bases). V lost 5 bases and J 4 bases, leaving 12 bases between the germline ends. CDR1 is SGHVS, CDR2 FNYEAQ, per germline. This CDR3 is 13 amino acids long.

CDR3 amino acids: CASSLIGRENYEQYF. CDR3 sequence (DNA): TGTGCCAGCAGCTTAATAGGGCGGGAGAACTACGAGCAGTACTTC. V gene TRBV7-9 combines with J gene TRBJ2-7, with 7 bases lining up with TRBD2. V lost 2 bases and J lost 3; bases outside the gene matches: 7. Germline V gene sequence: CDR1 SEHNR, CDR2 FQNEAQ (reference sequence). The length of the CDR3 is 15 residues.

The CDR3 nucleotides read TGTGCCAGCAGCTTATCGGACAGGGGGCAAGAAACTGAAGCTTTCTTT. Its protein product is CASSLSDRGQETEAFF. The chain is built from TRBV7-6 and TRBJ1-1, with 11 nucleotides matching TRBD1. Per germline, CDR1 SGHVS and CDR2 FNYEAQ. The CDR3 length is 16 residues. J was trimmed by 5 bases and V by 2 bases; bases with no gene match: 7.

The J gene is TRBJ2-7, the V gene TRBV5-5; D possibly corresponds to TRBD1 (5 bases). Germline values: CDR1 SGHKS, CDR2 YYEKEE (reference sequence). CDR3 size: 14 residues. The germline V and J ends were trimmed by 2 bases and 1 base, with 10 bases remaining between them. Here the CDR3 reads CASSLKQGSYEQYF. The CDR3, as DNA: TGTGCCAGCAGCTTAAAGCAGGGATCCTACGAGCAGTACTTC.

V usage is TRBV5-8 and J usage is TRBJ1-1; D is uncertain. The CDR3 totals 15 residues. Trimming pared 3 bases from V and 1 base from J, leaving 13 bases between. Germline CDR1 reads SGHTS; CDR2 reads YDEGEE. In nucleotides, the CDR3 is TGTGCCAGCAGCTACCCGGACGGCCCGAACACTGAAGCTTTCTTT. This gives the protein CASSYPDGPNTEAFF. The full variable domain, with the rest looked up from reference TRBV5-8 and TRBJ1-1, is EAGVTQSPTHLIKTRGQQATLRCSPISGHTSVYWYQQALGLGLQFLLWYDEGEERNRGNFPPRFSGRQFPNYSSELNVNALELEDSALYLCASSYPDGPNTEAFFGQGTRLTVV.